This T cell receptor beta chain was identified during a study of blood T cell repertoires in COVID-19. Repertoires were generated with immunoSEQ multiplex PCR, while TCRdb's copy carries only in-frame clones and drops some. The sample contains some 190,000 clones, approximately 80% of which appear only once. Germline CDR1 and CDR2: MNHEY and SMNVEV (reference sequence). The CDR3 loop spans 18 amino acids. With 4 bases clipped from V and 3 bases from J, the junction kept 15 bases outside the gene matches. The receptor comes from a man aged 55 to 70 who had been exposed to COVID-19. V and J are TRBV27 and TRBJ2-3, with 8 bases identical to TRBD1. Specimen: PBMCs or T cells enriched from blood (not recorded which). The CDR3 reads CASSSPTGGGPHTDTQYF. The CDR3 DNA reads TGTGCCAGCAGTTCCCCAACAGGGGGTGGACCCCATACAGATACGCAGTATTTT.